This T cell receptor beta chain was recorded in a study of blood T cell repertoires in COVID-19. Across the study: T cells, B-cell-depleted T cells, or PBMCs provided the cDNA or gDNA that served as material.

In the authors' methods: The assay estimated nucleated cells by amplifying reference gene primers. Clones were sequenced by immunoSEQ multiplex PCR, and TCRdb holds only the in-frame ones, with some missing. That table furnishes V, J and clone size, whereas the DNA furnished D and trimming. The sample holds some 200,000 clones, 85% seen once. CDR1 and CDR2 (germline): LNHDA, SQIVND (reference sequence). The V segment lost 4 bases and the J segment 8 bases; nucleotides outside the gene matches: 6. The CDR3 runs 13 residues. The sample consisted of peripheral blood. The V and J genes are TRBV19 and TRBJ1-2; 8 bases are a match to TRBD1. This TCR was recovered from a woman aged 55-70 years with acute or convalescent COVID-19. The CDR3 loop reads CASSRQGTGGYTF. CDR3 coding DNA: TGTGCCAGTAGTAGACAGGGGACCGGAGGCTACACCTTC.